A single sample gave rise to the 9 T cell receptor beta chains below, sequenced in a study of T cells in Graves' hyperthyroidism and ophthalmopathy. From RNA transcripts, TCR beta CDR3 regions were amplified. Initially, a first-round RT-PCR of the TCR CDR3 employed the HTBI primer set. TCRdb fed the multiplex PCR reads into MiXCR, producing one record per CDR3 protein. This table has about 530,000 distinct CDR3 sequences, under 20% appearing once. The specimen sequenced was blood. These TCRs come from a woman between 18 and 29 years old with Graves' ophthalmopathy.

There are many counts of this clonotype. The chain combines TRBV7-9 with TRBJ2-7, with 9 bases lining up with TRBD1. Germline CDR1 SEHNR, CDR2 FQNEAQ (reference sequence). Trimming removed 1 base from V and 1 base from J; junction bases left unmatched: 2. The CDR3 runs to 15 residues. The CDR3 nucleotides read TGTGCCAGCAGCTTAGGGGGACAGGGATCCTACGAGCAGTACTTC. It yields the protein CASSLGGQGSYEQYF.

The rearrangement uses TRBV30 and TRBJ2-5, with D perhaps matching TRBD1 (9 bases). The germline CDR1 and CDR2 sequences are GTSNPN and SVGIG (reference sequence). The CDR3 extends over 15 amino acids. Trimming left V 3 bases short and J 6 bases short, with 20 bases between. The CDR3 is CAWSTGGAGGQTQYF. In DNA form, the CDR3 reads TGTGCCTGGAGCACAGGGGGCGCGGGGGGCCAGACCCAGTACTTC.

This chain connects TRBV5-4 to TRBJ2-6; 7 bases line up with TRBD1. This CDR3 has 15 amino acids. Germline lookup yields CDR1 SGHNT and CDR2 YYREEE (reference sequence). The J segment lost 4 bases and the V segment lost 3 bases, leaving 4 bases of the junction unmatched. CDR3: CASSSGTAGANVLTF. The CDR3 nucleotides read TGTGCCAGCAGCTCTGGGACAGCCGGGGCCAACGTCCTGACTTTC.

The chain combines TRBV6-2 or TRBV6-3 with TRBJ1-6, with a weak D call TRBD1 (6 bases). This CDR3 region has 14 residues. Germline V gene lookup returns CDR1 MNHEY and CDR2 SVGEGT. Trimming took off 6 bases at V and 5 bases at J, with 11 bases between the two ends. The DNA for the CDR3 is TGTGCCAGCAGGGGGGCGCGAAATAATTCACCCCTCCACTTT. This codes for CASRGARNNSPLHF.

This clonotype was seen ten or more times. The V and J genes are TRBV5-1 and TRBJ2-3; the D gene could be TRBD1 or TRBD2 (6 bases each). The germline CDR1 and CDR2 sequences are SGHRS and YFSETQ. The V and J ends lost 7 bases and 6 bases respectively, with 15 bases between them. The CDR3 has 13 amino acids. The CDR3 DNA is TGCGCCAGCGACGAGGGGGGCAGGGATACGCAGTATTTT. It is translated as CASDEGGRDTQYF.

This clonotype showed up just a few times. V and J are TRBV7-9 and TRBJ1-2, with D unresolved. CDR1 and CDR2 from the germline V gene are SEHNR and FQNEAQ (reference sequence). The CDR3 is 12 amino acids. With 5 bases removed from V and 6 bases from J, the gap between germline ends came to 10 bases. CDR3 nucleotides: TGTGCCAGCAGCCCCCCCGCAGATGGCTACACCTTC. It is translated as CASSPPADGYTF.

V usage is TRBV6-1 and J usage is TRBJ1-5, with 10 bases aligning to TRBD1. Germline assignment: CDR1 MNHNS and CDR2 SASEGT. The CDR3 sequence is 14 residues long. Unmatched junction bases numbered 5, after V lost 6 bases and J lost 6 bases. As DNA, the CDR3 is TGTGCCAGCAGCACGGACAGGGGGACTCAGCCCCAGCATTTT. Protein product: CASSTDRGTQPQHF.

The CDR3 reads CASRGTGNGNSPLHF. The CDR3 coding sequence is TGTGCCAGCAGAGGGACAGGGAACGGAAATTCACCCCTCCACTTT. V is TRBV12-3 or TRBV12-4 and J is TRBJ1-6; 9 bases fit TRBD1. J was trimmed by 7 bases and V by 6 bases; bases with no gene match: 7. CDR3 length: 15 amino acids.

The gene calls are TRBV6-5 and TRBJ2-7; TRBD2 aligns across 8 bases. V trimming: 0 bases; J trimming: 5 bases; junction bases outside the gene matches: 6. The CDR3 runs 15 residues. The germline V gene encodes CDR1 MNHEY and CDR2 SVGAGI. The CDR3 spells CASSYSAGELDEQYF. The CDR3 coding sequence is TGTGCCAGCAGTTACTCAGCGGGAGAACTCGACGAGCAGTACTTC.